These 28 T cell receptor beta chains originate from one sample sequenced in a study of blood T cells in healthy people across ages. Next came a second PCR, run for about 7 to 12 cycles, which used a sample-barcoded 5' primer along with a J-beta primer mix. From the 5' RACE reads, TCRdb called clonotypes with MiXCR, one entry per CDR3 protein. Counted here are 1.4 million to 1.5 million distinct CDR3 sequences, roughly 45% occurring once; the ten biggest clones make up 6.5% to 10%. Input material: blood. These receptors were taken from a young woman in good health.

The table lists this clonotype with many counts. The CDR3 sequence: CSVELGLANTYEQYF. CDR3 nucleotides: TGCAGCGTTGAACTGGGACTAGCGAATACCTACGAGCAGTACTTC. The chain couples TRBV29-1 to TRBJ2-7; 10 bases align to TRBD2. The CDR3 has 15 amino acids. J lost 2 bases, V lost 2 bases, and 6 bases had no gene match. Germline lookup yields CDR1 SQVTM and CDR2 ANQGSEA.

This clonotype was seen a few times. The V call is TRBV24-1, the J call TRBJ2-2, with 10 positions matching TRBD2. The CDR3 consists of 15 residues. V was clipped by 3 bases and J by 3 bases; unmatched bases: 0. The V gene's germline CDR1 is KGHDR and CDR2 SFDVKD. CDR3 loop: CATSDSGRDTGELFF. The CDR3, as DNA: TGTGCCACCAGTGATAGCGGGAGGGACACCGGGGAGCTGTTTTTT.

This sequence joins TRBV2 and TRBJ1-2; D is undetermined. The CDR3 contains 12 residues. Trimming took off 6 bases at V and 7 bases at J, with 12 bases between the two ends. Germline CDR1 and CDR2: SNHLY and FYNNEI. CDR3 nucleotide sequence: TGTGCCAGCAGATACGCGGGAGCTGGCTACACCTTC. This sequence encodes CASRYAGAGYTF.

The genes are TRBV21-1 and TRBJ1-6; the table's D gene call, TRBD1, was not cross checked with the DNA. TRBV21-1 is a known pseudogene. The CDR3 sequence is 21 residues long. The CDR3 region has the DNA TGTGCCAGCAGCAAAGTGCTTTGCTTTGGGAGAGACAGGGGTTGTAATTCACCCCTCCACTTT. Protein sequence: CASSKVLCFGRDRGCNSPLHF.

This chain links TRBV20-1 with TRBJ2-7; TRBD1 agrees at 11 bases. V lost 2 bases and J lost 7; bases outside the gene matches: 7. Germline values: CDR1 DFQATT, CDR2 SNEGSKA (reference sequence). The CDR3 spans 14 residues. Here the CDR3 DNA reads TGCAGTGCTAGACTCGGACAGGGGGCGGGGGAGCAGTACTTC. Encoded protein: CSARLGQGAGEQYF.

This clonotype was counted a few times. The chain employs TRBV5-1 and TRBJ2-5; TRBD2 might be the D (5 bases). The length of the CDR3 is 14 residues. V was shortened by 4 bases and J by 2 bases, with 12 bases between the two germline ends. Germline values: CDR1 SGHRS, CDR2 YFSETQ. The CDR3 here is CASSIGPGQETQYF. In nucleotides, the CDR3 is TGCGCCAGCAGCATCGGACCGGGACAAGAGACCCAGTACTTC.

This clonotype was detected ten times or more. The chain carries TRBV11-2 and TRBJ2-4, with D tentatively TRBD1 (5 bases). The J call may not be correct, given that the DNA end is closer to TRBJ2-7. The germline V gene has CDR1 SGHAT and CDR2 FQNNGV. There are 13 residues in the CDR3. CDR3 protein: CASSFGQGTEQYF. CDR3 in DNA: TGTGCCAGCAGCTTCGGGCAGGGTACCGAGCAGTACTTC.

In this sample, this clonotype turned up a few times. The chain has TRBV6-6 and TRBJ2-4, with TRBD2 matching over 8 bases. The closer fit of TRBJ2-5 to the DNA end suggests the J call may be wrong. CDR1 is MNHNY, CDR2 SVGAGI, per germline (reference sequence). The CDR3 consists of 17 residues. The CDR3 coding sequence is TGTGCCAGCAGTCGGCACACTAGCGGAGGGCTTCAAGAGACCCAGTACTTC. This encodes CASSRHTSGGLQETQYF.

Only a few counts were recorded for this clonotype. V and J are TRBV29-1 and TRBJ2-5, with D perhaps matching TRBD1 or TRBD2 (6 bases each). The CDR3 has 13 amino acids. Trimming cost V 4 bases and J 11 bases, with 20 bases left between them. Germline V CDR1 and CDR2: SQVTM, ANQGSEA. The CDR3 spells CSVGDVIRGEQYF. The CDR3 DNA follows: TGCAGCGTTGGGGACGTGATTAGGGGGGAGCAGTACTTC.

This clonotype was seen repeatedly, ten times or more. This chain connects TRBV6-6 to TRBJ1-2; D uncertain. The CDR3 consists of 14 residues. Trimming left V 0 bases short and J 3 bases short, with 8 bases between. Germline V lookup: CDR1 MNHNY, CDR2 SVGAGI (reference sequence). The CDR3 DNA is TGTGCCAGCAGTTACTCGGGCACTGACTATGGCTACACCTTC. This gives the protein CASSYSGTDYGYTF.

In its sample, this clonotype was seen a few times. CDR3 residues: CSARDREIGAFF. As DNA, the CDR3 is TGCAGTGCTAGAGATCGGGAAATAGGAGCTTTCTTT. This chain joins TRBV20-1 and TRBJ1-1; D not certain. V was pared by 0 bases and J by 10 bases, with 12 bases between. This CDR3 region has 12 residues. Germline V gene sequence: CDR1 DFQATT, CDR2 SNEGSKA (reference sequence).

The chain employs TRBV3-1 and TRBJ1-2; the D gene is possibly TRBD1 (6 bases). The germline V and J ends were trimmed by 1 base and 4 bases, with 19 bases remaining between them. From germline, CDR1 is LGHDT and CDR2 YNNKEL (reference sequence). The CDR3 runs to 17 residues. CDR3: CASSQVGAGGPSYGYTF. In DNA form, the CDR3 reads TGTGCCAGCAGCCAAGTTGGGGCGGGGGGGCCGAGCTATGGCTACACCTTC.

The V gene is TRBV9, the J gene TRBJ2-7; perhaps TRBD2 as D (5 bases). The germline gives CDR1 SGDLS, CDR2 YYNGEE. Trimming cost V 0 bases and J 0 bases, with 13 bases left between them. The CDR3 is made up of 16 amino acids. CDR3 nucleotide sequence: TGTGCCAGCAGCGTAGACTCGGTGGGGAGCTCCTACGAGCAGTACTTC. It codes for CASSVDSVGSSYEQYF.

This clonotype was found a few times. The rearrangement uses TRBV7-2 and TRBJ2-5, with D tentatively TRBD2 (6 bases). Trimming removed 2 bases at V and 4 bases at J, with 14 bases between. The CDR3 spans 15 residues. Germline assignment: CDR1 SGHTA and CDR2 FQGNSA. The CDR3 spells CASSLMRGGGETQYF. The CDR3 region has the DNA TGTGCCAGCAGCTTAATGCGGGGTGGTGGAGAGACCCAGTACTTC.

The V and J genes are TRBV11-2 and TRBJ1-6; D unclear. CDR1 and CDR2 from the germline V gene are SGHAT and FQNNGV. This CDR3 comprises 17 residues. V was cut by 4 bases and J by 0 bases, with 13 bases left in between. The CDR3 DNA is TGTGCCAGCAGCTCCCCCCGGGTCAGCTCCTATAATTCACCCCTCCACTTT. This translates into CASSSPRVSSYNSPLHF.

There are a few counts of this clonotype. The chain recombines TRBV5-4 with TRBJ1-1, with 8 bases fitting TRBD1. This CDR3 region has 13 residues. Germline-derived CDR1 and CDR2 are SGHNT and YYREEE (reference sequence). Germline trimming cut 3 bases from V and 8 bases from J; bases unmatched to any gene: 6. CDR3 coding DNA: TGTGCCAGCAGCTACCAGGACAGGGACGAAGCTTTCTTT. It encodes CASSYQDRDEAFF.

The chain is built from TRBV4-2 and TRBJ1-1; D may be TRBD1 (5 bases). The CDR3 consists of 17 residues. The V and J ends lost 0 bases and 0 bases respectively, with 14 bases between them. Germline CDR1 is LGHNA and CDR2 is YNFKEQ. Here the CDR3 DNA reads TGTGCCAGCAGCCAAGATCTGAGGGGCGGTCTGAACACTGAAGCTTTCTTT. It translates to CASSQDLRGGLNTEAFF.

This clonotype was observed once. CDR3: CASSENRGNEQYF. The CDR3 nucleotides are TGTGCCAGCAGCGAAAACAGGGGAAACGAGCAGTACTTC. The V gene is TRBV3-1, the J gene TRBJ2-7, with 7 bases aligning to TRBD1. The CDR3 sequence is 13 residues long. The J segment lost 5 bases and the V segment lost 5 bases, leaving 6 bases of the junction unmatched. Germline loops: CDR1 LGHDT, CDR2 YNNKEL (reference sequence).

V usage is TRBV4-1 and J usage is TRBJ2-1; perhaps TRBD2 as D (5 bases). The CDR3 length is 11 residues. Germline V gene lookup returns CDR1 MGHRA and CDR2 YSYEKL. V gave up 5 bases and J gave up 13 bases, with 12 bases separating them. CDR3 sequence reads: CASSTSGIQFF. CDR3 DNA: TGCGCCAGCAGCACATCCGGGATTCAGTTCTTC.

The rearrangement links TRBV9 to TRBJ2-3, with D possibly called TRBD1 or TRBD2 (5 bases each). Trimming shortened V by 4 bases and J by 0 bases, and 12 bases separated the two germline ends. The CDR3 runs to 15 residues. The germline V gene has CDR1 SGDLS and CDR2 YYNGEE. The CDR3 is CASSYQGASTDTQYF. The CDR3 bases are TGTGCCAGCAGCTACCAGGGAGCAAGCACAGATACGCAGTATTTT.

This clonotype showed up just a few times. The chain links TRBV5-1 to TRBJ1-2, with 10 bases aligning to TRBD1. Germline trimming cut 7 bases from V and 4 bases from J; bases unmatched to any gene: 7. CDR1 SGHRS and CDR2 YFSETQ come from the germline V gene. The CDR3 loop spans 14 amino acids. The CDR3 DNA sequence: TGCGCCAGCGCCGGGACAGGGGAAGCCTATGGCTACACCTTC. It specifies CASAGTGEAYGYTF.

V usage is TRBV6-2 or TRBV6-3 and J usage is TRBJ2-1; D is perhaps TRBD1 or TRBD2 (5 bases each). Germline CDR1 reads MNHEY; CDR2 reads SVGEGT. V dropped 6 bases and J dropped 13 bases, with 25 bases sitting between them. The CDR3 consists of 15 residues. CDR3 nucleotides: TGTGCCAGCAGAAACTGGGGCCAGGGAGCAGAGACCCAGTTCTTC. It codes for CASRNWGQGAETQFF.

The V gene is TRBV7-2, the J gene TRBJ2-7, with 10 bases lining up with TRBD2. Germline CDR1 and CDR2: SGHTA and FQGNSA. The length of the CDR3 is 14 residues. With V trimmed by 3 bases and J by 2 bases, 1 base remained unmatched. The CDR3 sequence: CASSLGLAPYEQYF. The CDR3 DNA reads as TGTGCCAGCAGCTTGGGACTAGCGCCCTACGAGCAGTACTTC. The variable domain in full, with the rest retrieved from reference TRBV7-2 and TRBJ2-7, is GAGVSQSPSNKVTEKGKDVELRCDPISGHTALYWYRQSLGQGLEFLIYFQGNSAPDKSGLPSDRFSAERTGGSVSTLTIQRTQQEDSAVYLCASSLGLAPYEQYFGPGTRLTVT.

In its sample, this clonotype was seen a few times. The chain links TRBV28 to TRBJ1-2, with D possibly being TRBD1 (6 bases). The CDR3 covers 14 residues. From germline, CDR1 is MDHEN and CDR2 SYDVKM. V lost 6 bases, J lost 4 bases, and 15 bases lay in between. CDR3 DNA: TGTGCCAGCAGGGTCTACAGGGACACCTATGGCTACACCTTC. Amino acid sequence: CASRVYRDTYGYTF.

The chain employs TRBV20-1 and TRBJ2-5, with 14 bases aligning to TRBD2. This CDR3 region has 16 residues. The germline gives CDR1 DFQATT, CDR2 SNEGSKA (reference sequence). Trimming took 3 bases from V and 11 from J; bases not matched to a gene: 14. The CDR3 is CSARPGLAGAEREQYF. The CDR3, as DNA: TGCAGTGCTAGGCCGGGACTAGCGGGAGCGGAGAGGGAGCAGTACTTC.

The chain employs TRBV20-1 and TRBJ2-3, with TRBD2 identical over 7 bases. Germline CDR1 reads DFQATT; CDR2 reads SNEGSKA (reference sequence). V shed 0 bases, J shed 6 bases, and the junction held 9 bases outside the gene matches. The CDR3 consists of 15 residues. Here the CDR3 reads CSAREASGAPDTQYF. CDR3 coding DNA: TGCAGTGCTAGAGAGGCTAGCGGAGCCCCCGATACGCAGTATTTT.

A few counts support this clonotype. In DNA, the CDR3 is TGTGCCAGCAGCCCAACTCCAACTAGCGGCCCGCCCTCCTACGAGCAGTACTTC. It translates to CASSPTPTSGPPSYEQYF. The rearrangement joins TRBV5-6 to TRBJ2-7; 8 positions agree with TRBD2. Germline-derived CDR1 and CDR2 are SGHDT and YYEEEE. Trimming removed 4 bases from V and 0 bases from J; junction bases left unmatched: 15. This CDR3 contains 18 residues.

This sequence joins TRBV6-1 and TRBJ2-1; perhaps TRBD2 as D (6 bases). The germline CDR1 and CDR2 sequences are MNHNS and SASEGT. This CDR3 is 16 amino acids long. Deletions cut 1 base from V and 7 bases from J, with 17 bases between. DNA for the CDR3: TGTGCCAGCAGTGAAGTTGTCTCTCCAGGAGGGAATGAGCAGTTCTTC. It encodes CASSEVVSPGGNEQFF.